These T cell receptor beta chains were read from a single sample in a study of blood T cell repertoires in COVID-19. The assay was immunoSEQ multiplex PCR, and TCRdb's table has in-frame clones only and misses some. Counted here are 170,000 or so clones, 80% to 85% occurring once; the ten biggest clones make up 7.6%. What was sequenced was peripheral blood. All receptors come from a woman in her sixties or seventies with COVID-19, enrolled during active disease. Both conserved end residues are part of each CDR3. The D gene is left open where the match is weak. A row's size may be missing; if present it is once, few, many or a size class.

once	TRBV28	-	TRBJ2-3	CASSSSSVTDTQYF	TGTGCCAGCAGTTCCTCTAGCGTGACAGATACGCAGTATTTT
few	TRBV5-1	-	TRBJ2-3	CASSLEPGAQDTQYF	TGCGCCAGCAGCTTGGAGCCAGGGGCACAAGATACGCAGTATTTT
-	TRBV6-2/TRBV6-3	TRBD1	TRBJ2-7	CASSWTGNGEQYF	TGTGCCAGCAGTTGGACAGGGAACGGCGAGCAGTACTTC
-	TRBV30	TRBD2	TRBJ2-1	CAWGWTSGSSQYNEQFF	TGTGCCTGGGGTTGGACTAGCGGGAGTTCGCAGTACAATGAGCAGTTCTTC
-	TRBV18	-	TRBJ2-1	CASSPEGGSYNEQFF	TGTGCCAGCTCACCGGAAGGGGGCTCCTACAATGAGCAGTTCTTC
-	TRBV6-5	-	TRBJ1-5	CASSYGPESNQPQHF	TGTGCCAGCAGTTACGGTCCGGAGAGCAATCAGCCCCAGCATTTT
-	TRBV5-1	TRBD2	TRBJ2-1	CASSLDPGGRNEQFF	TGCGCCAGCAGCTTGGACCCGGGAGGGAGGAATGAGCAGTTCTTC
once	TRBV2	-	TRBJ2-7	CASTSETYEQYF	TGTGCCAGCACTTCGGAGACCTACGAGCAGTACTTC
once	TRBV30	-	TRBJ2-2	CAWSSSGNGGELFF	TGTGCCTGGAGTTCATCAGGAAATGGCGGGGAGCTGTTTTTT
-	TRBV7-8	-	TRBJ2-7	CASSLNSGSGSYEQYF	TGTGCCAGCAGCTTAAATTCGGGGTCCGGTTCCTACGAGCAGTACTTC
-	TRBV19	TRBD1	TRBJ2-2	CASSIRVQGQKTGELFF	TGTGCCAGTAGTATAAGAGTCCAGGGACAGAAGACCGGGGAGCTGTTTTTT